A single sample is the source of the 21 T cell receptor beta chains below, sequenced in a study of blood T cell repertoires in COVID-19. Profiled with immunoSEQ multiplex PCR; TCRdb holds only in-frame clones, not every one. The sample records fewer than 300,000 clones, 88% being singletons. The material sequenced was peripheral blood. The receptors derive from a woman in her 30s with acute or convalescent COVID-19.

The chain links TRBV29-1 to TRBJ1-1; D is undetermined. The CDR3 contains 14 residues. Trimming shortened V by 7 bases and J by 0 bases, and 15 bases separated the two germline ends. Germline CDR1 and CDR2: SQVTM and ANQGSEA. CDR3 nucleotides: TGCAGCGCCGAGGCGGGCGCTATGAACACTGAAGCTTTCTTT. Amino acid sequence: CSAEAGAMNTEAFF.

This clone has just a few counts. CDR3 nucleotides: TGTGCCAGCAGCCCCCGACGGGGTAATGAAAAACTGTTTTTT. Its protein product is CASSPRRGNEKLFF. The chain employs TRBV27 and TRBJ1-4; D not resolved. Trimming took 6 bases from V and 4 from J, leaving 12 bases between them. This CDR3 has 14 amino acids. Germline values: CDR1 MNHEY, CDR2 SMNVEV (reference sequence).

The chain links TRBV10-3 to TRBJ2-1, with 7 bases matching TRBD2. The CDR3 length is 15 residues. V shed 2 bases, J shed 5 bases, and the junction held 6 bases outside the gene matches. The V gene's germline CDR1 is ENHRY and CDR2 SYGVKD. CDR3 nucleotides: TGTGCCATCAGTGAGGGCGGGAGTAGCGACAATGAGCAGTTCTTC. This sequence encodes CAISEGGSSDNEQFF.

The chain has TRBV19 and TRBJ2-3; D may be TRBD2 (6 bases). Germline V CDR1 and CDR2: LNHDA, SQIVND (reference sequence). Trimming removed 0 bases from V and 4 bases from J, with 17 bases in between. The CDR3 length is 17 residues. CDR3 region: CASSIEAGTPRADTQYF. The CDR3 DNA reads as TGTGCCAGTAGTATAGAAGCCGGGACTCCGAGGGCAGATACGCAGTATTTT.

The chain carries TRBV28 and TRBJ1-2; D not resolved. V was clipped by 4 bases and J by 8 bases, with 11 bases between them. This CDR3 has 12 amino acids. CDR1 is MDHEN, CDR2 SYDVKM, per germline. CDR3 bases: TGTGCCAGCAGTTCGGCCGGGGAAGGCTACACCTTC. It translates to CASSSAGEGYTF.

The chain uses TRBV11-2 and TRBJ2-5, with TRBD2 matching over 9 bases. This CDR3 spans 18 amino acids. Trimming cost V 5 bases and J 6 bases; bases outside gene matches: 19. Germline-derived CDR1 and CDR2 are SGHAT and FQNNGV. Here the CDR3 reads CASSQPRRGPAGGKTQYF. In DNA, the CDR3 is TGTGCCAGCAGCCAACCGCGGCGTGGGCCAGCGGGAGGAAAGACCCAGTACTTC.

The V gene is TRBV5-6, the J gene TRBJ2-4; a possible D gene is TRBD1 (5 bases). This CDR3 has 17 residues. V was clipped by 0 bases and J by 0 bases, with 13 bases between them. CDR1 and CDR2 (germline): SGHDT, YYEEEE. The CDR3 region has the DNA TGTGCCAGCAGCTTGGTGGGCAGGGCCCTAGCCAAAAACATTCAGTACTTC. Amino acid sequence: CASSLVGRALAKNIQYF.

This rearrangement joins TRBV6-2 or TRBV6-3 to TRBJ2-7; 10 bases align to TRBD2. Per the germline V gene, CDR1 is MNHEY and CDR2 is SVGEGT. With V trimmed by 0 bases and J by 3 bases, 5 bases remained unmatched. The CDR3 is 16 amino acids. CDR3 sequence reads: CASSYSRASGSYEQYF. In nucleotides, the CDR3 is TGTGCCAGCAGTTACTCAAGGGCTAGCGGGAGCTACGAGCAGTACTTC.

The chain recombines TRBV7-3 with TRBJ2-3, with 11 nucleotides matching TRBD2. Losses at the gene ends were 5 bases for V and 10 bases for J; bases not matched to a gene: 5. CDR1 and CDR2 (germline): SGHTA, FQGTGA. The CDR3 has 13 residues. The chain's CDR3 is CASSTPGLAAQYF. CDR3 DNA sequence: TGTGCCAGCAGCACACCGGGACTAGCGGCGCAGTATTTT.

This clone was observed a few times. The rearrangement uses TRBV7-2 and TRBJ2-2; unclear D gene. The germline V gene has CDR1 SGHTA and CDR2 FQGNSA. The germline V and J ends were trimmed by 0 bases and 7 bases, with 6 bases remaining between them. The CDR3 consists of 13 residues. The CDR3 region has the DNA TGTGCCAGCAGCTTAGCTAGTAGCGGGGAGCTGTTTTTT. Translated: CASSLASSGELFF. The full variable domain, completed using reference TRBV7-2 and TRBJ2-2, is GAGVSQSPSNKVTEKGKDVELRCDPISGHTALYWYRQSLGQGLEFLIYFQGNSAPDKSGLPSDRFSAERTGGSVSTLTIQRTQQEDSAVYLCASSLASSGELFFGEGSRLTVL.

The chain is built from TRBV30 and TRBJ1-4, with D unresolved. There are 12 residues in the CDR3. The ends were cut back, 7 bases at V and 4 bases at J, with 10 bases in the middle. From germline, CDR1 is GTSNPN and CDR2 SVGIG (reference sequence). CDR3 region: CALTTNNEKLFF. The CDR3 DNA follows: TGTGCCTTGACAACCAATAATGAAAAACTGTTTTTT. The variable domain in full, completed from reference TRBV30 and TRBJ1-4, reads SQTIHQWPATLVQPVGSPLSLECTVEGTSNPNLYWYRQAAGRGLQLLFYSVGIGQISSEVPQNLSASRPQDRQFILSSKKLLLSDSGFYLCALTTNNEKLFFGSGTQLSVL.

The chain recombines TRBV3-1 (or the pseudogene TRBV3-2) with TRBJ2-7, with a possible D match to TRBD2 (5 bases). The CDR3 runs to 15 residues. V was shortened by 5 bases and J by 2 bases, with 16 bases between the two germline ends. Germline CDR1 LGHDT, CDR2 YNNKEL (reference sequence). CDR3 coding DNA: TGTGCCAGCAGCAAAAGAGAGGAGCGGCCCTACGAGCAGTACTTC. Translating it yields CASSKREERPYEQYF.

CDR3 protein: CASSASGQNQPQHF. The CDR3 nucleotides are TGTGCCAGCAGTGCTTCAGGGCAGAATCAGCCCCAGCATTTT. The chain is built from TRBV6-4 and TRBJ1-5; TRBD1 might be the D (5 bases). The V gene lost 4 bases and the J gene lost 4 bases, with 11 bases spanning the gap. This CDR3 comprises 14 residues. Germline V lookup: CDR1 MRHNA, CDR2 SNTAGT.

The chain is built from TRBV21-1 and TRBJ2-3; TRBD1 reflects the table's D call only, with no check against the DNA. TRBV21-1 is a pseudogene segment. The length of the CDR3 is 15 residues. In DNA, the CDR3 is TGTGCCAGCAGCAAAGGTCAGGGGGCAACAGATACGCAGTATTTT. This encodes CASSKGQGATDTQYF.

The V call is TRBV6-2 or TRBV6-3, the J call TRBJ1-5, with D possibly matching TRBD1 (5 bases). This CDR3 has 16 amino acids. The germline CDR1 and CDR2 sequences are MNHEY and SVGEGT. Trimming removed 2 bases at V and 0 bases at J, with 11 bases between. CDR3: CASSYRRAYSNQPQHF. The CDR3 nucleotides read TGTGCCAGCAGTTACCGCAGGGCCTATAGCAATCAGCCCCAGCATTTT.

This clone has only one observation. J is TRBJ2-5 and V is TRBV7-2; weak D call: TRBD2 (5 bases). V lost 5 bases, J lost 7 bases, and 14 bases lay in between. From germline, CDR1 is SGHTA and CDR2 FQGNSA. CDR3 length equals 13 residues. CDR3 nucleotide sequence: TGTGCCAGCAGCCGACTCGGGATCGGGACCCAGTACTTC. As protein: CASSRLGIGTQYF.

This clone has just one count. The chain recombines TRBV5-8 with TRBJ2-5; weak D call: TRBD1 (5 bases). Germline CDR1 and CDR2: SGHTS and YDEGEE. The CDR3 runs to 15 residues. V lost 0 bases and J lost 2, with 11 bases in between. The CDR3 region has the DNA TGTGCCAGCAGCTTGGGGCGGACACCACAAGAGACCCAGTACTTC. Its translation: CASSLGRTPQETQYF.

CDR3 coding DNA: TGTGCCAGCTCACCTTGGACTAGCGGGAGCCCAGATACGCAGTATTTT. Amino acids: CASSPWTSGSPDTQYF. The chain couples TRBV18 to TRBJ2-3; TRBD2 agrees at 13 bases. This CDR3 has 16 amino acids. The germline CDR1 and CDR2 sequences are KGHSH and LQKENI. Germline trimming cut 3 bases from V and 4 bases from J; bases unmatched to any gene: 4.

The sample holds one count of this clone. Here the CDR3 reads CAWSGEETQYF. The CDR3 nucleotides read TGTGCCTGGAGTGGGGAGGAGACCCAGTACTTC. V is TRBV30 and J is TRBJ2-5, with D maybe TRBD2 (5 bases). Germline V CDR1 and CDR2: GTSNPN, SVGIG (reference sequence). Trimming shortened V by 1 base and J by 5 bases, and 5 bases separated the two germline ends. The CDR3 is made up of 11 amino acids.

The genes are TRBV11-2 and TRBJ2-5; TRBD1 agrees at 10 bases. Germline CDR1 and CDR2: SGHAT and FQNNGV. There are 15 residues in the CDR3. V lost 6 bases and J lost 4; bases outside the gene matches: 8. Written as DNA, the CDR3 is TGTGCCAGCAGGGTGACAGGGGGCAGACGAGAGACCCAGTACTTC. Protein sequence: CASRVTGGRRETQYF.

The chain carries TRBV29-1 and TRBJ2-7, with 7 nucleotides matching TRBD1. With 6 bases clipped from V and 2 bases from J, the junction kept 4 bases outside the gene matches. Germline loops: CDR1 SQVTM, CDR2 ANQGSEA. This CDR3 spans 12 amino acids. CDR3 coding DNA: TGCAGCGTCGGGACAGAAACCTACGAGCAGTACTTC. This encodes CSVGTETYEQYF.